This T cell receptor beta chain is drawn from a study of technical replicates of blood from a handful of donors. Sequencing was performed with immunoSEQ multiplex PCR; in TCRdb, only in-frame clones are kept and a portion is missing. The sample contains tens of thousands of clones, more than 85% of which appear only once. This CDR3 is 13 amino acids long. Germline lookup yields CDR1 LNHDA and CDR2 SQIVND (reference sequence). The V end lost 10 bases, the J end lost 5 bases, and 17 bases lay between the germline ends. The chain couples TRBV19 to TRBJ1-1; D perhaps matches TRBD1 (5 bases). Sequenced sample: T cells isolated from PBMCs. This receptor was taken from a human donor in good health. The CDR3 reads CATKAGLGTEAFF. CDR3 nucleotides: TGTGCCACTAAGGCGGGGCTGGGAACTGAAGCTTTCTTT.